This T cell receptor (beta chain) was recovered during a study of blood T cell repertoires in COVID-19 (dated by TCRdb to about 2020). A note on the overall study: Samples covering the acute and convalescent phases of COVID-19 were provided by collaborators in the United States, Italy and Spain. Sample metadata almost always included a de-identified subject ID, COVID-19 status, age in years and sex. Where available, HLA class I and class II types were taken from metadata supplied by the sample provider and were not determined by assay-based typing. Samples came from the ongoing ImmuneRACE study (first 160 participants) plus 1,254 subjects from 6 global collaborators. The material from the prospective study consisted of cDNA or gDNA derived from T cells, B-cell-depleted T cells, or PBMCs. A freely available public database, intended as a resource for researchers studying the immune response to SARS-CoV-2, is where the repertoires were released. Deeply sampled blood TCRbeta repertoires from subjects exposed to, actively infected with, or recovered from COVID-19 were included in the dataset. Overall study outcomes, separate from this receptor: The quantity of clinical and demographic metadata differed by source and by participant and was supplied without curation.

TCRbeta CDR3 regions were amplified from genomic DNA using the immunoSEQ Assay, a bias-controlled multiplex PCR. Per the source publication's procedure: The number of nucleated cells in each sample was estimated by amplification of reference gene primers within the assay. To quantify the absolute abundance of each unique TCRbeta CDR3 rearrangement, sequence reads were collapsed and filtered. For each sample, productive Simpson clonality was calculated as the square root of Simpson's diversity index across productive rearrangements. Not all clones reach the TCRdb copy of this immuneACCESS table, which keeps in-frame sequences only. Checked studies attribute under half of the gap to unresolved V genes and leave the rest unexplained. The V and J calls and the clone size are those of that table, but D and trimming were determined from the DNA. The sample includes about 160,000 clones, with around 85% observed a single time. The ten top clones hold about 5.3% of the sample.

Participants in the prospective study were enrolled through a virtual design, were aged 18 to 89 years, and lived in roughly 24 United States geographic areas. In the prospective study, participants were assigned to cohorts based on the clinical history participants reported in a screening survey and a study questionnaire. In the prospective study, whole blood, serum and a nasopharyngeal or oropharyngeal swab were collected from each participant by mobile phlebotomists. Participants in the prospective study had the option to provide additional blood draws and questionnaires over a roughly 2-month period. Before DNA extraction, blood samples from the prospective study were shipped at room temperature or frozen. About this clone: What antigen it recognizes has not been identified. Per-nucleotide qualities are absent, and no much larger clonotype sits a single base away.

The sequencing input was PBMCs or T cells enriched from blood (not recorded which). This receptor was obtained from a woman aged 40 to 50 with acute COVID-19.

The DNA reads as follows: TGTGCCAGCAGCTTAGGGGCAGGGTATGAGCAGTTCTTC. This is translated as CASSLGAGYEQFF. The chain is encoded by TRBV7-9 joined to TRBJ2-1; TRBD1 could be the D gene, as 5 bases match. The cysteine opens and the phenylalanine closes a CDR3 of 13 amino acids. Only the CDR3 portion is preserved as DNA: 39 bases, with reading frame beginning at the first base. Reading the germline V gene (reference sequence) gives CDR1 SEHNR and CDR2 FQNEAQ. Trimming removed 1 base from V and 8 bases from J, leaving 9 bases between the germline ends. The reference TRBV7-9 and TRBJ2-1 proteins fill in what lies around the CDR3, so the full variable domain reads DTGVSQNPRHKITKRGQNVTFRCDPISEHNRLYWYRQTLGQGPEFLTYFQNEAQLEKSRLLSDRFSAERPKGSFSTLEIQRTEQGDSAMYLCASSLGAGYEQFFGPGTRLTVL.